This T cell receptor (beta chain) appears in the sequencing data of a study of blood T cell repertoires in COVID-19. Overall study: Samples came from the United States, Italy and Spain, spanning acute and convalescent COVID-19.

Sequencing used immunoSEQ multiplex PCR; TCRdb keeps in-frame clones, though not all of them. This table has a few hundred thousand clones, around 85% appearing once. This clonotype originated in a man aged 35-49 years who had recovered from COVID-19. Material for sequencing was PBMCs or T cells enriched from blood (not recorded which).

The CDR3 sequence is CASSIDRYSYEQYF. For the CDR3, the DNA is TGTGCCAGCAGCATCGACAGGTACTCCTACGAGCAGTACTTC. The rearrangement joins TRBV11-1 to TRBJ2-7; D possibly corresponds to TRBD1 (6 bases). The V and J ends lost 5 bases and 0 bases respectively, with 11 bases between them. This CDR3 has 14 residues. Per the germline V gene, CDR1 is SGHAT and CDR2 is FQDESV (reference sequence).